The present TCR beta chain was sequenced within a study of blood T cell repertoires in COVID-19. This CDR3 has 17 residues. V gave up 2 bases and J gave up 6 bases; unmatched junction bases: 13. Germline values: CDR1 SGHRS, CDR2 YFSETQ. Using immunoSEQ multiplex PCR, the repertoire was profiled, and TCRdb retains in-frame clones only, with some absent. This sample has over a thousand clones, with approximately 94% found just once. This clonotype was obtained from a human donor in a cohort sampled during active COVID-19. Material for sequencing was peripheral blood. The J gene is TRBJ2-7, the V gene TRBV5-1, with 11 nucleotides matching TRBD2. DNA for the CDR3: TGCGCCAGCAGCTTTACTAGCGGGAGAATCAGCTTCCCCGAGCAGTACTTC. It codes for CASSFTSGRISFPEQYF.